This paragraph reports one T cell receptor (beta chain). The data are from a study of OX40 agonist ivuxolimab in advanced cancers. Profiling relied on immunoSEQ multiplex PCR, and the TCRdb table lists in-frame clones only, not all of them. The data show 30,000 or so clones, 79% seen once. Trimming took off 5 bases at V and 4 bases at J, with 12 bases between the two ends. The CDR3 extends over 13 amino acids. Germline V gene lookup returns CDR1 SGHRS and CDR2 YFSETQ. The receptor's source is an adult with an advanced solid tumor such as melanoma, head and neck, liver or kidney cancer. Sequences were derived from CD4+ or CD8+ T cells sorted from blood, sampled in a trial of the OX40 agonist ivuxolimab. The chain has TRBV5-1 and TRBJ1-1; D perhaps matches TRBD1 (6 bases). The CDR3 DNA follows: TGCGCCAGCAGGCATACAGGGTCCACTGAAGCTTTCTTT. Residues: CASRHTGSTEAFF.